The rows below give T cell receptor beta chains drawn from one sample of a study of shared clonotypes between healthy human individuals. Clones were read by immunoSEQ multiplex PCR, and TCRdb kept only the in-frame ones, dropping some. The table lists about 1.5 million clones, 95% to 99% of them singletons. Source material: naive CD4+ T cells sorted from blood. Receptors were obtained from a man aged 25-45 years in good health. CDR3s include the opening cysteine and the closing phenylalanine or tryptophan. Some rows mark clone size as missing; the rest say once, few, many or name a class of expanded clone.

J,V,size,CDR3
TRBJ2-7,TRBV4-3,NA,CASSQGTGGSYEQYF
TRBJ2-7,TRBV11-2,NA,CASSLALAETEQYF
TRBJ1-1,TRBV30,NA,CALTQGKYSAFF
TRBJ2-3,TRBV7-2,once,CASSLTGTPGSTDTQYF
TRBJ2-7,TRBV18,NA,CASSPPGTIGYEQYF
TRBJ2-3,TRBV7-8,NA,CASSLRPLAGGPSTDTQYF
TRBJ1-1,TRBV5-4,once,CASSPGTGDMNTEAFF
TRBJ2-5,TRBV7-2,NA,CASSVDRDETQYF
TRBJ1-5,TRBV6-1,NA,CASQGNQPQHF
TRBJ1-2,TRBV4-2,once,CASSQDSRGDYGYTF
TRBJ2-3,TRBV6-6,NA,CASYRPRTDTQYF
TRBJ2-6,TRBV10-2,NA,CASSLTSGANVLTF
TRBJ2-2,TRBV10-3,once,CAISQQVAGELFF
TRBJ1-4,TRBV5-1,NA,CASSPSDRGSATNEKLFF
TRBJ1-2,TRBV5-8,NA,CASSLSDINYGYTF
TRBJ2-1,TRBV30,NA,CAWGAVGLDEQFF
TRBJ1-4,TRBV11-2,NA,CASGRINEKLFF
TRBJ2-5,TRBV9,NA,CASSVGLGETQYF
TRBJ2-7,TRBV5-8,NA,CASSSPTSVREQYF
TRBJ2-1,TRBV4-3,NA,CASSPRTIGSNEQFF
TRBJ2-2,TRBV2,NA,CASGWDRSTGELFF
TRBJ2-2,TRBV18,NA,CASSPGPGGELFF
TRBJ2-2,TRBV7-2,NA,CASSSRGRTGELFF
TRBJ2-5,TRBV5-1,NA,CASTRRAGETQYF
TRBJ1-1,TRBV9,NA,CASSVEAGRYAEAFF
TRBJ2-5,TRBV28,NA,CASSLGGSGETQYF
TRBJ1-2,TRBV5-1,once,CASSLDTRNYGYTF
TRBJ2-3,TRBV18,NA,CASSPLQSLTDTQYF
TRBJ2-7,TRBV11-2,NA,CASRGLATYEQYF
TRBJ2-3,TRBV19,NA,CASSTRRADTQYF
TRBJ2-7,TRBV5-5,NA,CASSFQTGLDEQYF
TRBJ2-5,TRBV2,NA,CASSLRQGGETQYF
TRBJ2-2,TRBV18,NA,CASSPPGLTGELFF
TRBJ2-7,TRBV15,NA,CATSRGSSYEQYF
TRBJ2-3,TRBV7-2,NA,CASSRQGTDTQYF
TRBJ1-4,TRBV29-1,NA,CSVALGANEKLFF
TRBJ2-7,TRBV9,NA,CASSVASGTYEQYF
TRBJ1-5,TRBV10-1,NA,CASSEVSNQPQHF
TRBJ2-7,TRBV5-5,once,CASSRASYEQYF
TRBJ2-1,TRBV25-1,NA,CASRSPSHAGINEQFF
TRBJ2-7,TRBV28,once,CASSSTGYSPYEQYF
TRBJ2-3,TRBV21-1,once,CASSKRRGSGTGNTDTQYF
TRBJ1-1,TRBV29-1,NA,CSVAGTVNTEAFF
TRBJ2-5,TRBV5-1,once,CASSRGQKEETQYF
TRBJ2-2,TRBV30,NA,CAWSVRGTGELFF
TRBJ1-5,TRBV19,NA,CASSMVGQPQHF
TRBJ1-2,TRBV2,NA,CASSDTGLEGYTF
TRBJ2-1,TRBV25-1,NA,CASSGGRGSGLSYNEQFF